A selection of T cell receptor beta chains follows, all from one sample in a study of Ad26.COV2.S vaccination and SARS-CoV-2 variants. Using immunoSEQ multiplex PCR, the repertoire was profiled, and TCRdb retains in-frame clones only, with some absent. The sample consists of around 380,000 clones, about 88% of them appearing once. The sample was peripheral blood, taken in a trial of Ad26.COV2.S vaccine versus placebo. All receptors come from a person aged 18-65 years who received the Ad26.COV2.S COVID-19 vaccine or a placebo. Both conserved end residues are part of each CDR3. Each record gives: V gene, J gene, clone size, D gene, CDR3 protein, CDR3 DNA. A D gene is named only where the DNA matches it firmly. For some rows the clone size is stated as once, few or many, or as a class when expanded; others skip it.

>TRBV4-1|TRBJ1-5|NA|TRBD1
CASSQRHGTGHQPQHF
TGCGCCAGCAGCCAACGTCATGGGACAGGGCATCAGCCCCAGCATTTT
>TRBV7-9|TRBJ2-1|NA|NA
CASSLAVFGSYEFF
TGTGCCAGCAGCTTAGCAGTGTTCGGCTCTTACGAGTTCTTC
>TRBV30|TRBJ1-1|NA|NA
CAWSGRGQRAFF
TGTGCCTGGAGTGGTAGAGGGCAGCGGGCTTTCTTT
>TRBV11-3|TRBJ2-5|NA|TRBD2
CDPRGSGGAFLETQYF
TGCGACCCCCGGGGTAGCGGGGGGGCCTTCTTAGAGACCCAGTACTTC
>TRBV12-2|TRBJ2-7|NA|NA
CASRFYEQYF
TGTGCAAGTCGCTTCTACGAGCAGTACTTC
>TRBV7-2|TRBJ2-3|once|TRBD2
CASSSLGGRDTQYF
TGTGCCAGCAGCTCGTTGGGGGGGAGGGATACGCAGTATTTT
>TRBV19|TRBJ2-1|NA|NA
CASKDDKGRYNEQFF
TGTGCCAGTAAAGACGATAAGGGGCGCTACAATGAGCAGTTCTTC
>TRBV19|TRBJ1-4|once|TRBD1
CASSIGQDRGGEKLFF
TGTGCCAGTAGTATAGGCCAGGACAGGGGAGGCGAAAAACTGTTTTTT
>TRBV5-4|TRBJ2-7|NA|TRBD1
CASSLGTVIYEQYF
TGTGCCAGCAGCTTAGGGACAGTCATCTACGAGCAGTACTTC
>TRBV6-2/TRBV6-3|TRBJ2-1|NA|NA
CASSYSGGVYNEQFF
TGTGCCAGCAGTTACTCTGGCGGGGTATACAATGAGCAGTTCTTC
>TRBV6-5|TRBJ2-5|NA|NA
CASSYSRGQETQYF
TGTGCCAGCAGTTACTCGAGAGGACAAGAGACCCAGTACTTC
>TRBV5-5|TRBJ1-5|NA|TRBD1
CASSLAAGGRNQPQHF
TGTGCCAGCAGCTTGGCGGCAGGGGGTCGCAATCAGCCCCAGCATTTT
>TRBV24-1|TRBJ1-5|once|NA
CATSDWDTHQPQHF
TGTGCCACCAGTGATTGGGACACCCATCAGCCCCAGCATTTT
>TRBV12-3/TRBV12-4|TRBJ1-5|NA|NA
CASSRTLGQPQHF
TGTGCCAGCAGTCGGACCCTGGGTCAGCCCCAGCATTTT
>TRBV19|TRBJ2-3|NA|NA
CASSPRADTQYF
TGTGCCAGTAGTCCAAGAGCAGATACGCAGTATTTT
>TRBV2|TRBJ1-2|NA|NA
CASRGDSLNYGYTF
TGTGCCAGCAGGGGGGACTCCCTTAACTATGGCTACACCTTC
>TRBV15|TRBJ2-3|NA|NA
CATSRELVAASVDTQYF
TGTGCCACCAGCAGAGAATTGGTTGCGGCCTCGGTAGATACGCAGTATTTT
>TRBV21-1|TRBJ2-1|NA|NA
CASSRDRPYNEQFF
TGTGCCAGCAGCAGGGACAGGCCCTACAATGAGCAGTTCTTC
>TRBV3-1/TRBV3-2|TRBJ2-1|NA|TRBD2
CASTPGLAAASSYNEQFF
TGTGCCAGCACGCCGGGACTAGCGGCCGCTAGCTCCTACAATGAGCAGTTCTTC
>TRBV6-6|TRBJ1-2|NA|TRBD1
CASSYSGQDYGYTF
TGTGCCAGCAGTTACTCCGGACAGGACTATGGCTACACCTTC
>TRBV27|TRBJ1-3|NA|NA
CASSALGGNTIYF
TGTGCCAGCAGTGCCCTGGGAGGAAACACCATATATTTT
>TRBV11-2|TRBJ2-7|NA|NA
CASSLGSLGYEQYF
TGTGCCAGCAGCTTAGGTTCTCTGGGGTACGAGCAGTACTTC
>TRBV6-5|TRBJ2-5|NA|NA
CASSSAQETQYF
TGTGCCAGCAGTTCGGCCCAAGAGACCCAGTACTTC
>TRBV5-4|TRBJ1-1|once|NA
CASSLAGGNTEAFF
TGTGCCAGCAGCTTGGCCGGAGGGAACACTGAAGCTTTCTTT
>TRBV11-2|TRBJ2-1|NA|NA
CASSSVAGPGGEQFF
TGTGCCAGCAGCTCGGTAGCGGGGCCAGGGGGTGAGCAGTTCTTC
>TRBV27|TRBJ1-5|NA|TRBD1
CASRPGQVVGNQPQHF
TGTGCCAGCAGACCGGGACAGGTAGTCGGCAATCAGCCCCAGCATTTT
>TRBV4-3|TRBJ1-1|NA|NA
CASSQKGNTEAFF
TGCGCCAGCAGTCAAAAGGGGAACACTGAAGCTTTCTTT
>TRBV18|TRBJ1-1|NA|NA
CASTPTAGGNTEAFF
TGTGCCAGCACGCCGACAGCCGGGGGCAACACTGAAGCTTTCTTT
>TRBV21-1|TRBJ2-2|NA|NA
CASRITGRATGELFF
TGTGCCAGCAGAATAACCGGGCGGGCCACCGGGGAGCTGTTTTTT
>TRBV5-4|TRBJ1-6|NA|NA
CASSLFGDSYNSPLHF
TGTGCCAGCAGCTTGTTTGGGGACTCCTATAATTCACCCCTCCACTTT
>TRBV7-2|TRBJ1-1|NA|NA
CASSLSSGATEAFF
TGTGCCAGCAGCTTGAGTTCTGGGGCCACTGAAGCTTTCTTT
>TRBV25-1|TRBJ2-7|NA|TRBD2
CASSESGLAGVREQYF
TGTGCCAGCAGTGAATCAGGACTAGCGGGGGTGAGGGAGCAGTACTTC
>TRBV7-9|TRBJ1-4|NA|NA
CASSKGETVDEKLFF
TGTGCCAGCAGTAAAGGGGAGACAGTCGATGAAAAACTGTTTTTT